The clone carrying this T cell receptor beta chain was counted a few times. Its antigen remains unknown. Cultured CD4+ T cells had their DNA profiled by the Oncomine TCR Beta short-read assay. TCRdb passed the PCR reads through MiXCR, listing each CDR3 protein once. The sample shows 15,000 to 20,000 distinct CDR3 sequences, over 45% of them seen only once. This sample stems from a study of vaccination and CD4 T cells after COVID-19. Study-wide context: Two of the convalescents were Hispanic, and the group consisted of six males and four females. Participants were given two doses of BNT162b2 or mRNA-1273 vaccine.

Looked up from germline, CDR1 is MNHEY and CDR2 is SMNVEV (reference sequence). The CDR3 length is 15 residues. The J segment lost 3 bases and the V segment lost 4 bases, leaving 6 bases of the junction unmatched. Treatment reported: roughly 10-day PBMC culture with coronavirus spike peptide pools or control peptides (ViraFEST assay). PBMCs were cultured at two million per well with 8 to 10 IU/ml IL-2 and 8.5 to 10 ug/ml peptide pools. On day 3 and again on day 7, fresh IL-2 medium was used to replace half the medium. The chain joins TRBV27 to TRBJ2-7; 10 bases map to TRBD1. The TCR was taken from a human donor with COVID-19. Specimen: cultured CD4+ T cells from blood. The CDR3 region has the DNA TGTGCCAGCAGTTCCCCTGGGACAGGGGTCTACGAGCAGTACTTC. Translating gives CASSSPGTGVYEQYF.